The rows below give T cell receptor beta chains drawn from one sample of a study of T cell responses to AZD1222 COVID-19 vaccine. Clones were sequenced by immunoSEQ multiplex PCR, and TCRdb holds only the in-frame ones, with some missing. The repertoire holds roughly 120,000 clones, about 93% seen once, with approximately 5% in the top ten. Sequenced material: peripheral blood, taken 28 days after the second AZD1222 dose. Receptor source: an adult who received the AZD1222 COVID-19 vaccine. The conserved cysteine and the conserved F or W are not part of the CDR3 here.

j_call v_call cdr3_aa
TRBJ1-1 TRBV27 ASRSMTENTEAF
TRBJ1-1 TRBV2 ASRPDREGEAF
TRBJ1-2 TRBV2 ASTGGAESGYT
TRBJ2-7 TRBV7-8 ASSLGSYEQY
TRBJ2-1 TRBV6-1 ASSDLTGRFNEQF
TRBJ2-3 TRBV10-2 ASSPPLAGGGTDTQY
TRBJ1-2 TRBV7-9 ASSPYGTGYGYT
TRBJ2-7 TRBV5-1 ASSSRDRVPFEQY
TRBJ2-7 TRBV6-2/TRBV6-3 ASSRGLAVPRTYEQY
TRBJ1-6 TRBV6-5 ASTHGTSNNSPLH
TRBJ1-1 TRBV29-1 SVAGIFIEGAF
TRBJ1-1 TRBV27 ASSLGVLTGGTEAF
TRBJ1-2 TRBV19 ASRGPGPGNDGYT
TRBJ1-4 TRBV29-1 SVERLERGKLF
TRBJ2-5 TRBV19 ASSSTGGSQETQY
TRBJ1-4 TRBV5-5 ASSRGSGIREKLF
TRBJ2-5 TRBV6-2/TRBV6-3 ASSSPGLGETQY
TRBJ2-1 TRBV7-2 ASSLVPPDNEQF
TRBJ1-4 TRBV5-1 ASSRPDRDEKLF
TRBJ2-7 TRBV6-5 ASSLGGYEQY
TRBJ2-7 TRBV4-3 ASSAGGSYEQY
TRBJ1-1 TRBV19 ASLSHLTEAF
TRBJ1-1 TRBV2 ASSQTGRTEAF
TRBJ1-4 TRBV4-3 ASSQGGRPGNEKLF
TRBJ1-1 TRBV7-9 ASSIRQGGYTEAF
TRBJ2-1 TRBV19 ASSKQGAHEQF